This TCR beta chain was recorded in a study of breast tumors, draining lymph nodes, adjacent tissues. Notes on the study in general: Most tumor T cells seemingly derive from lymph node, then expand in tumor.

TCRdb called the multiplex PCR reads again in MiXCR, with one record for every CDR3 protein. The sample shows 150,000 to 200,000 distinct CDR3 sequences, around a third of them seen only once. This clonotype was recorded at least ten times. The antigen is not known. Axillary draining lymph nodes of breast cancer patients supplied the node samples. From germline, CDR1 is SGHVS and CDR2 FQNEAQ. V lost 5 bases and J 3 bases, leaving 16 bases between the germline ends. CDR3 length: 15 amino acids. The chain employs TRBV7-8 and TRBJ1-2; D is unclear. The receptor was derived from a female donor with breast cancer. Some clones in this sample may be carry-over from other donors' samples. Sequencing was done on a sample of axillary lymph node tissue. As DNA, the CDR3 is TGTGCCAGCAGCCCTCCGGACGGGTCGGACTATGGCTACACCTTC. It codes for CASSPPDGSDYGYTF.